This T cell receptor (beta chain) was recorded in a study of shared clonotypes between healthy human individuals. Study at large: Aged between 18 and 49, the donors were a couple of women and three men. The study, taken as a whole, reports: A limitation of the genetic and exposure-history diversity represented arose from few donors. Sharing across four donors was seen in roughly 5% of naive CD4 clonotypes.

Unmatched junction bases numbered 12, after V lost 6 bases and J lost 4 bases. Germline V gene lookup returns CDR1 ENHRY and CDR2 SYGVKD. This CDR3 comprises 16 residues. Profiled with immunoSEQ multiplex PCR; TCRdb holds only in-frame clones, not every one. The data show a few million clones, around 92% seen once. Points on this clone: The antigen is not known.

The TCR comes from a man younger than 35 in good health. Some clones in this sample may be carry-over from other donors' samples. The source material was naive CD4+ T cells from PBMCs. Subset given: CD45RA+ positively selected. The chain carries TRBV10-3 and TRBJ1-2; 9 bases are a match to TRBD1. CDR3 sequence reads: CAISLAGTGIPYGYTF. DNA of the CDR3: TGTGCCATCAGCTTGGCCGGGACAGGGATTCCCTATGGCTACACCTTC.